This entry lists 9 T cell receptor beta chains sequenced from one sample in a study of blood T cell repertoires in COVID-19 (dated by TCRdb to 2018 to 2020). The library came from the immunoSEQ multiplex PCR assay. Here the immuneACCESS table is served through TCRdb, limited to in-frame sequences with V and J called. Missing clones are a known gap in these copies; in checked studies unresolved V genes cover under half, and the rest lacks a known reason. The sample records about 150,000 clones, around four fifths of which are singletons. Of the sample, about 3% is held by the ten largest clones. Specimen: peripheral blood. The receptors come from a woman aged 40 to 55 with active or convalescent COVID-19.

J is TRBJ2-7 and V is TRBV28; D is undetermined. Germline V gene sequence: CDR1 MDHEN, CDR2 SYDVKM. This CDR3 spans 14 amino acids. Deletions cut 3 bases from V and 1 base from J, with 10 bases between. The CDR3 bases are TGTGCCAGCAGTTTTCCGGGTATTTCCTACGAGCAGTACTTC. The encoded protein is CASSFPGISYEQYF. Based on the CDR3 plus reference TRBV28 and TRBJ2-7, the full variable domain is DVKVTQSSRYLVKRTGEKVFLECVQDMDHENMFWYRQDPGLGLRLIYFSYDVKMKEKGDIPEGYSVSREKKERFSLILESASTNQTSMYLCASSFPGISYEQYFGPGTRLTVT.

The chain employs TRBV30 and TRBJ1-5; possibly TRBD1 for D (5 bases). There are 14 residues in the CDR3. Trimming left V 5 bases short and J 2 bases short, with 13 bases between. Germline values: CDR1 GTSNPN, CDR2 SVGIG (reference sequence). The CDR3, as DNA: TGTGCCTGGTCGCGGGGCTTGGGCAATCAGCCCCAGCATTTT. Translated, it gives CAWSRGLGNQPQHF. The full variable domain, rest sourced from reference TRBV30 and TRBJ1-5, is SQTIHQWPATLVQPVGSPLSLECTVEGTSNPNLYWYRQAAGRGLQLLFYSVGIGQISSEVPQNLSASRPQDRQFILSSKKLLLSDSGFYLCAWSRGLGNQPQHFGDGTRLSIL.

This chain uses TRBV21-1 with TRBJ2-1; the table calls TRBD2, which could not be checked here. TRBV21-1 is a documented pseudogene. This CDR3 is 13 amino acids long. CDR3 coding DNA: TGTGCCAGTCCGATAGAGCCCGGCAATGAGCAGTTCTTC. As protein: CASPIEPGNEQFF.

V gene TRBV24-1 combines with J gene TRBJ2-7; 9 bases agree with TRBD1. Per the germline V gene, CDR1 is KGHDR and CDR2 is SFDVKD. V gave up 2 bases and J gave up 5 bases; unmatched junction bases: 6. The CDR3 contains 15 residues. Here the CDR3 reads CATSDSRQGVDEQYF. CDR3 sequence (DNA): TGTGCCACCAGTGATTCTCGACAGGGGGTCGACGAGCAGTACTTC.

The chain has TRBV27 and TRBJ2-7, with D possibly being TRBD1 (5 bases). There are 14 residues in the CDR3. The germline V gene encodes CDR1 MNHEY and CDR2 SMNVEV (reference sequence). The germline V and J ends were trimmed by 9 bases and 3 bases, with 18 bases remaining between them. DNA of the CDR3: TGTGCCAGTGGATCGTCAGGGAACTTCTACGAGCAGTACTTC. Amino acid sequence: CASGSSGNFYEQYF.

This chain connects TRBV7-9 to TRBJ2-5, with a possible D match to TRBD2 (6 bases). Germline loops: CDR1 SEHNR, CDR2 FQNEAQ (reference sequence). The CDR3 covers 14 residues. The V and J ends lost 1 base and 5 bases respectively, with 11 bases between them. CDR3 bases: TGTGCCAGCAGCTTAGACGGCGGGGTTGAGACCCAGTACTTC. Protein: CASSLDGGVETQYF. The variable domain in full, with the rest retrieved from reference TRBV7-9 and TRBJ2-5, is DTGVSQNPRHKITKRGQNVTFRCDPISEHNRLYWYRQTLGQGPEFLTYFQNEAQLEKSRLLSDRFSAERPKGSFSTLEIQRTEQGDSAMYLCASSLDGGVETQYFGPGTRLLVL.

V gene TRBV7-9 combines with J gene TRBJ1-1, with TRBD1 as a possible D gene (6 bases). Germline V lookup: CDR1 SEHNR, CDR2 FQNEAQ (reference sequence). The CDR3 is made up of 18 amino acids. Between the trimmed V and J ends, which lost 0 bases and 1 base, there was a span of 18 bases. The CDR3 DNA reads as TGTGCCAGCAGCTTAGCCCCTCACAGGGACGTAAGGAACACTGAAGCTTTCTTT. This translates into CASSLAPHRDVRNTEAFF.

The chain couples TRBV9 to TRBJ2-1, with D possibly being TRBD1 (6 bases). Germline CDR1 is SGDLS and CDR2 is YYNGEE. This CDR3 region has 14 residues. Trimming left V 1 base short and J 6 bases short, with 11 bases between. Here the CDR3 reads CASSVIQGGNEQFF. CDR3 coding DNA: TGTGCCAGCAGCGTAATACAGGGTGGCAATGAGCAGTTCTTC.

This chain uses TRBV3-1 (or the pseudogene TRBV3-2) with TRBJ2-7, with D perhaps matching TRBD2 (7 bases). This CDR3 spans 15 amino acids. CDR1 is LGHDT and CDR2 is YNNKEL in the germline V gene (reference sequence). V was clipped by 5 bases and J by 1 base, with 15 bases between them. The CDR3 nucleotides are TGTGCCAGCAGCTCTCCCCGGGGGGCGTCCTACGAGCAGTACTTC. This codes for CASSSPRGASYEQYF.